The text below deals with one T cell receptor (beta chain). Its antigen is not known. TCR beta libraries carry UMIs added by 5'RACE template switching. TCRdb reprocessed the 5' RACE reads, with one entry per CDR3 protein and no DNA. Its listing shows about 460,000 distinct CDR3 sequences. The record originates from a study of T cells expressing NK-cell markers. Study as a whole: One of the eight sequenced donors was seronegative, whereas the other seven were HCMV-seropositive.

Overall study findings and caveats: In several donors, dominant clonotypes made up roughly 28.3-65% of CD3+CD56-NKG2C+ cells. In a handful of donors, dominant NKG2C+ clonotypes were roughly 1.0-7.0% of CD8+ T cells.

This CDR3 has 15 amino acids. Germline values: CDR1 SGHVS, CDR2 FNYEAQ. The material sequenced was blood T cells: a sorted CD56 or NKG2C T cell subset, CD4+ or CD8+ T cells, or bulk PBMC T cells (not recorded which). This TCR came from a woman aged 50 to 60 in good health. This rearrangement joins TRBV7-6 to TRBJ2-1; TCRdb reports TRBD2, a call that lacks DNA to check it against. CDR3 protein: CASSLRTSFNNEQFF.